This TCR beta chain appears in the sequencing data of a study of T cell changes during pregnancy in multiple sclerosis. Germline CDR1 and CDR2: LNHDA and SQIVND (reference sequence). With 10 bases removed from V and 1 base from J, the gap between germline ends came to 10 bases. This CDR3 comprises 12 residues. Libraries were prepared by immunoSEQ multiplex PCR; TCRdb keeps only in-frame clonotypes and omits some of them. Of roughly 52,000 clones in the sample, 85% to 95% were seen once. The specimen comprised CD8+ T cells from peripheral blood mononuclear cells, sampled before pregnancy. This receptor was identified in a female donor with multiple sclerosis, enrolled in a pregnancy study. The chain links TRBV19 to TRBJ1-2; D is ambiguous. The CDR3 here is CATLTHNYGYTF. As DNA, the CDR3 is TGTGCCACCCTGACACATAACTATGGCTACACCTTC.